This T cell receptor (beta chain) came from a study of T cell changes during pregnancy in multiple sclerosis. V was cut by 4 bases and J by 2 bases, with 21 bases left in between. Germline assignment: CDR1 SGDLS and CDR2 YYNGEE. The CDR3 runs 17 residues. Here immunoSEQ multiplex PCR was the method, and the copy in TCRdb shows in-frame clones only, minus some. The sample contains more than 55,000 clones, 85% to 95% of which appear only once. Sequenced here: CD8+ T cells from peripheral blood mononuclear cells, sampled in the third trimester of pregnancy. The rearrangement joins TRBV9 to TRBJ1-2; D is perhaps TRBD1 (5 bases). The sequence derives from a female donor with multiple sclerosis, enrolled in a pregnancy study. In DNA form, the CDR3 reads TGTGCCAGCAGCCCCTGGGGGGAACCTCAATACAACTATGGCTACACCTTC. Amino acids: CASSPWGEPQYNYGYTF. The full variable domain, in which reference TRBV9 and TRBJ1-2 provide the parts outside the CDR3, is DSGVTQTPKHLITATGQRVTLRCSPRSGDLSVYWYQQSLDQGLQFLIQYYNGEERAKGNILERFSAQQFPDLHSELNLSSLELGDSALYFCASSPWGEPQYNYGYTFGSGTRLTVV.